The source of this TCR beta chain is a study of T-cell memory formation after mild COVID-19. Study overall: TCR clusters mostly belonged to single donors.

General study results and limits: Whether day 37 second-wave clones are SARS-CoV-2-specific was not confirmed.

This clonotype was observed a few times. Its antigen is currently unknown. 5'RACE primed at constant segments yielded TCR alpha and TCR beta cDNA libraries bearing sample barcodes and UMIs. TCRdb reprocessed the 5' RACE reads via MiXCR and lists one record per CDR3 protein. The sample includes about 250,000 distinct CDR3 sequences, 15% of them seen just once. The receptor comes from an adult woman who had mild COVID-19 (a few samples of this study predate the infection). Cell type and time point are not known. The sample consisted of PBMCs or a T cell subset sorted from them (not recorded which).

CDR3 protein: CASRTILAGVRYEQYF. The CDR3 nucleotides read TGTGCCAGCAGAACCATTCTAGCGGGAGTTCGGTACGAGCAGTACTTC. V usage is TRBV27 and J usage is TRBJ2-7; 10 positions agree with TRBD2. The V gene's germline CDR1 is MNHEY and CDR2 SMNVEV (reference sequence). Trimming at V came to 6 bases and at J to 4 bases, leaving 12 bases not matched to a gene. This CDR3 is built from 16 residues.